This T cell receptor (beta chain) was sequenced during a study of radiotherapy plus CTLA-4 blockade in lung cancer. Study-level points and caveats: Reports identified early blood T cell clone dynamics, with interferon-beta, as the best response predictor. Expansion of tumor-derived TCR clones was observed in blood after radiotherapy plus ipilimumab.

Patients in the study, people with chemo-refractory metastatic non-small-cell lung cancer, received focal radiation plus ipilimumab CTLA-4 blockade. The V segment lost 6 bases and the J segment 0 bases; nucleotides outside the gene matches: 5. The CDR3 runs to 15 residues. Germline CDR1 LNHDA, CDR2 SQIVND (reference sequence). Sequencing used immunoSEQ multiplex PCR; TCRdb keeps in-frame clones, though not all of them. The sample has 50,000 to 65,000 clones; roughly 79% are singletons. Turning to this clone: Its specificity is not known.

This receptor was identified in a human donor with non-small cell lung cancer whose response to radiotherapy plus ipilimumab could not be evaluated. The rearrangement joins TRBV19 to TRBJ2-7; 10 bases map to TRBD1. Source: peripheral blood, taken from a patient treated with radiotherapy plus ipilimumab. As DNA, the CDR3 is TGTGCCAGTAGCGGACAGGGGGTGGGCTCCTACGAGCAGTACTTC. It specifies CASSGQGVGSYEQYF.